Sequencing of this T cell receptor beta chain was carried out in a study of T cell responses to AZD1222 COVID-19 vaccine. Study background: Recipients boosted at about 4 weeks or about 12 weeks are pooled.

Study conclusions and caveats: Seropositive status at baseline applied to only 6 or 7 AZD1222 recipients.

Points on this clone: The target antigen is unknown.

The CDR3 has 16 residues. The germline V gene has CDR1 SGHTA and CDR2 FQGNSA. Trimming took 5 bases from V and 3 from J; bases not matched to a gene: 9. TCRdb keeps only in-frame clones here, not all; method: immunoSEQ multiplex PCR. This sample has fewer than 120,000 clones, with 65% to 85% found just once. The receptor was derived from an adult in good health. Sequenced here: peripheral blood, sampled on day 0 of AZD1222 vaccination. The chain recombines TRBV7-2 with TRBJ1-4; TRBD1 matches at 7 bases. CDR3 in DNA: TGTGCCAGCAGCCTCGGGACAGTTCGCGCTAATGAAAAACTGTTTTTT. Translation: CASSLGTVRANEKLFF.